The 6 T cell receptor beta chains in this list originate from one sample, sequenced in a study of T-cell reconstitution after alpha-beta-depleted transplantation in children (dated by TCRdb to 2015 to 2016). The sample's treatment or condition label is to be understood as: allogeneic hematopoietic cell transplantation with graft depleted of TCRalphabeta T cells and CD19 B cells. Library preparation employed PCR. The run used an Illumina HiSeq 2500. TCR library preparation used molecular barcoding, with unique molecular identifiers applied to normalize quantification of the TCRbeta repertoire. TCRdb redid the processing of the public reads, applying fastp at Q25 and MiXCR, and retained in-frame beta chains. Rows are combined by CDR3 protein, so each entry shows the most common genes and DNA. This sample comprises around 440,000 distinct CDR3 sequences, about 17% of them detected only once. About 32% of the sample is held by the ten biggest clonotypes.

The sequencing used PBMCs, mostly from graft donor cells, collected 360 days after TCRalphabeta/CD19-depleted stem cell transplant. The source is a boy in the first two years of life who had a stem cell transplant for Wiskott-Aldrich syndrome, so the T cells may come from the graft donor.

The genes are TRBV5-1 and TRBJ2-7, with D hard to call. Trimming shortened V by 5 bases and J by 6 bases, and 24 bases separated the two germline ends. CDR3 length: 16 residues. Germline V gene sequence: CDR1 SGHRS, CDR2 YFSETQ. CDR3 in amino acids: CASSLRGSNGPTEQYF. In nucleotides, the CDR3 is TGCGCCAGCAGTTTACGAGGCAGCAATGGACCTACCGAGCAGTACTTC. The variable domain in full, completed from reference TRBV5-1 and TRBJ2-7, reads KAGVTQTPRYLIKTRGQQVTLSCSPISGHRSVSWYQQTPGQGLQFLFEYFSETQRNKGNFPGRFSGRQFSNSRSEMNVSTLELGDSALYLCASSLRGSNGPTEQYFGPGTRLTVT.

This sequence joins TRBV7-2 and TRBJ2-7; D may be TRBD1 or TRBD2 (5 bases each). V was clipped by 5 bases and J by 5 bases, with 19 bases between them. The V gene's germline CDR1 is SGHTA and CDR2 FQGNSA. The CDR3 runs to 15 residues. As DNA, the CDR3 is TGTGCCAGCAGCCGTGGGGTGGGGGTAGTCAACGAGCAGTACTTC. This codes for CASSRGVGVVNEQYF.

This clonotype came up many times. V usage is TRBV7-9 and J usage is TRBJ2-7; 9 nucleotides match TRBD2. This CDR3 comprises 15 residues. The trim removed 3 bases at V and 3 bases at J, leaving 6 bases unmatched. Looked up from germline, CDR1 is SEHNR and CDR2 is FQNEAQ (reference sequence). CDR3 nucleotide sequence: TGTGCCAGCAGCTTCGGCGGGAGGGCACTCTACGAGCAGTACTTC. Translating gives CASSFGGRALYEQYF. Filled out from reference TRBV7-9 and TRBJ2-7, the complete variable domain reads DTGVSQNPRHKITKRGQNVTFRCDPISEHNRLYWYRQTLGQGPEFLTYFQNEAQLEKSRLLSDRFSAERPKGSFSTLEIQRTEQGDSAMYLCASSFGGRALYEQYFGPGTRLTVT.

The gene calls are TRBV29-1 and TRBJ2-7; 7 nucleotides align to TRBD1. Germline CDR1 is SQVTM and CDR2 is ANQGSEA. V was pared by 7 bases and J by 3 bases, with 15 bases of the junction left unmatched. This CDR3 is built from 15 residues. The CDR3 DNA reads TGCAGCGCCGTGAGCGTGGCAGGGGGTAGCTACGAGCAGTACTTC. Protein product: CSAVSVAGGSYEQYF.

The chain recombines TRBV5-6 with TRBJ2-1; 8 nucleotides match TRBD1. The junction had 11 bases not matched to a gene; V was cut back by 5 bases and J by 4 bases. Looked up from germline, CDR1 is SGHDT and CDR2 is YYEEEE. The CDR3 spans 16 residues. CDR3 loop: CASRLYGTGLYNEQFF. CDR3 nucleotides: TGTGCCAGCAGGCTTTACGGGACAGGACTTTACAATGAGCAGTTCTTC.

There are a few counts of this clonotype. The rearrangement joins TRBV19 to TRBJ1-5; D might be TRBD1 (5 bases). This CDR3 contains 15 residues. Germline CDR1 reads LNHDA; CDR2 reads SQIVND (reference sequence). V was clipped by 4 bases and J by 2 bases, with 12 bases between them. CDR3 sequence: CASSTRGGGNQPQHF. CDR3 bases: TGTGCCAGTAGTACCCGGGGAGGGGGCAATCAGCCCCAGCATTTT.